The 7 T cell receptor beta chains reported below all come from one sample, sequenced in a study of blood T cells in healthy people across ages. A sample-barcoded 5' primer and a J-beta primer mix were used in a second PCR of roughly 7 to 11 cycles. TCRdb re-called the 5' RACE reads with MiXCR, one entry per CDR3 protein. The sample records hundreds of thousands of distinct CDR3 sequences, less than 60% being singletons. The source material was blood. The receptors were gathered from an elderly man in good health.

V and J are TRBV7-9 and TRBJ2-3; tentative D call: TRBD2 (6 bases). The V end lost 3 bases, the J end lost 2 bases, and 12 bases lay between the germline ends. Germline CDR1 reads SEHNR; CDR2 reads FQNEAQ (reference sequence). The length of the CDR3 is 15 residues. CDR3 loop: CASSLAGPHTDTQYF. DNA for the CDR3: TGTGCCAGCAGCTTGGCGGGACCTCACACAGATACGCAGTATTTT.

This clonotype was observed once. The chain carries TRBV7-9 and TRBJ2-5; D call uncertain. The V gene lost 2 bases and the J gene lost 1 base, with 8 bases spanning the gap. The germline V gene encodes CDR1 SEHNR and CDR2 FQNEAQ (reference sequence). CDR3 length equals 14 residues. The CDR3, as DNA: TGTGCCAGCAGCTTAATGCAAATCCAAGAGACCCAGTACTTC. Its protein product is CASSLMQIQETQYF.

This chain uses TRBV4-2 with TRBJ1-1; D is undetermined. The germline V and J ends were trimmed by 7 bases and 0 bases, with 18 bases remaining between them. This CDR3 has 16 amino acids. From germline, CDR1 is LGHNA and CDR2 YNFKEQ. CDR3 in amino acids: CASTRDITQLNTEAFF. CDR3 DNA sequence: TGTGCCAGCACGCGGGATATCACACAACTGAACACTGAAGCTTTCTTT.

The chain has TRBV5-1 and TRBJ2-5, with D tentatively TRBD1 (5 bases). CDR1 and CDR2 from the germline V gene are SGHRS and YFSETQ. This CDR3 is built from 12 residues. V lost 2 bases, J lost 11 bases, and 13 bases lay in between. The CDR3, as DNA: TGCGCCAGCAGCTTTGTTGGGGCGGAGCAGTACTTC. This gives the protein CASSFVGAEQYF. Using reference TRBV5-1 and TRBJ2-5 for the parts outside the CDR3, the full variable domain is KAGVTQTPRYLIKTRGQQVTLSCSPISGHRSVSWYQQTPGQGLQFLFEYFSETQRNKGNFPGRFSGRQFSNSRSEMNVSTLELGDSALYLCASSFVGAEQYFGPGTRLLVL.

The chain has TRBV7-2 and TRBJ2-7; 8 bases line up with TRBD2. The CDR3 covers 15 residues. The trim removed 1 base at V and 5 bases at J, leaving 7 bases unmatched. Looked up from germline, CDR1 is SGHTA and CDR2 is FQGNSA. The CDR3 DNA follows: TGTGCCAGCAGCTTAGTGGGGACTAGTGCTCACGAGCAGTACTTC. This gives the protein CASSLVGTSAHEQYF.

This clonotype has ten or more counts. The chain uses TRBV7-3 and TRBJ2-5; D possibly corresponds to TRBD2 (6 bases). The CDR3 is 12 amino acids. Between the trimmed V and J ends, which lost 5 bases and 8 bases, there was a span of 12 bases. Germline CDR1 SGHTA, CDR2 FQGTGA. The CDR3 loop is CASSPEEGTQYF. CDR3 coding DNA: TGTGCCAGCAGCCCGGAGGAGGGTACCCAGTACTTC.

In regard to this clonotype: A read error is possible here, since a much larger clone lies one base away. This chain connects TRBV6-2 or TRBV6-3 to TRBJ2-1, with TRBD2 as a possible D gene (5 bases). The CDR3 extends over 13 amino acids. Germline V gene data show CDR1 as MNHEY and CDR2 as SVGEGT. V was clipped by 5 bases and J by 10 bases, with 15 bases between them. CDR3 nucleotide sequence: TGTGCCAGCAGTGACGAACTAGTTACCGAGCAGTTCTTC. This translates into CASSDELVTEQFF.